This TCR beta chain was sequenced during a study of blood T cell repertoires in COVID-19. Study information: Acute-phase and convalescent COVID-19 samples originated in the United States, Italy and Spain. T cells, B-cell-depleted T cells, or PBMCs supplied cDNA or gDNA.

J was trimmed by 1 base and V by 6 bases; bases with no gene match: 13. Germline V gene lookup returns CDR1 MNHEY and CDR2 SMNVEV (reference sequence). This CDR3 spans 17 amino acids. Per the original data handling: Estimation of nucleated cell counts relied on the amplification of reference gene primers. The data were produced by immunoSEQ multiplex PCR, yet TCRdb's version contains in-frame clones alone and is incomplete. That table gives V, J and clone size, and the DNA gave D and trimming. The sample contains nearly 55,000 clones, 60% to 85% of which appear only once. This sequence was found in a human donor with active or convalescent COVID-19. The donor label of this sample is uncertain. This sequence joins TRBV27 and TRBJ2-7; 9 bases line up with TRBD2. The specimen sequenced was peripheral blood. CDR3 in amino acids: CASSPLQGTSRSYEQYF. CDR3 bases: TGTGCCAGCAGCCCTTTACAGGGGACTAGCCGATCCTACGAGCAGTACTTC.